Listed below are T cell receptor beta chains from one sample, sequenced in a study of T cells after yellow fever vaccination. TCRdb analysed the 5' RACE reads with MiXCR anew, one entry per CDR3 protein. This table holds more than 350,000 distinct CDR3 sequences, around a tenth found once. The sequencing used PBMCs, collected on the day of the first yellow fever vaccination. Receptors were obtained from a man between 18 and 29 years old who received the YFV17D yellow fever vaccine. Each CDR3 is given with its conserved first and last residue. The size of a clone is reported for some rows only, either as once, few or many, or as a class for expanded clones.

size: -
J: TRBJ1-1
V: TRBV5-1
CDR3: CASSLVGTGTNTEAFF

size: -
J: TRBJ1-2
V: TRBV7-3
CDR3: CASSQDRGNGYTF

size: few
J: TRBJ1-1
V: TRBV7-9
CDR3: CASSLSMTADTEAFF

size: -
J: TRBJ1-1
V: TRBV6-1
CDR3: CASSGYRYTNTEAFF

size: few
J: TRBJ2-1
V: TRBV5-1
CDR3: CASSLEGAVNEQFF

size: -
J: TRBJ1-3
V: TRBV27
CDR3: CASSSKGGSGNTIYF

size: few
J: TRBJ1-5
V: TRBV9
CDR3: CASGQGGNSNQPQHF

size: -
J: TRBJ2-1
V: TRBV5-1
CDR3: CASSATGTGGYNEQFF

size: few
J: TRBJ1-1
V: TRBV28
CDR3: CASSQNQQGKAFF

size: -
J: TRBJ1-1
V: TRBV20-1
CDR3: CSARGPTEAFF

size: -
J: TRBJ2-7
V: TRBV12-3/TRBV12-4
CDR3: CASSSQSIPSYEQYF

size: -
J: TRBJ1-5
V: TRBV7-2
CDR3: CASSSNTGVNQPQHF

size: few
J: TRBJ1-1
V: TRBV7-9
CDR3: CASGRQGVHTEAFF

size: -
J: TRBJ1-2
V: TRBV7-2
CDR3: CASSSPGGTFYGYTF

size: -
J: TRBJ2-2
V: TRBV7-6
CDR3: CASSRAGERLTGELFF

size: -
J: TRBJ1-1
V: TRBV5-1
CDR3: CASSLGGGENTEAFF

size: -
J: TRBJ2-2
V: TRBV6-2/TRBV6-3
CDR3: CASGDRENSGTGELFF

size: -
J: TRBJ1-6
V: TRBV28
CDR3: CASRRPESPLHF

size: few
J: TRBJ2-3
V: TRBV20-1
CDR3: CSARQRGGDTQYF

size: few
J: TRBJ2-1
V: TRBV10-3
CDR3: CATSSSSGSNEQFF

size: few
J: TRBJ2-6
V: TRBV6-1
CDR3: CASRVGISSGANVLTF

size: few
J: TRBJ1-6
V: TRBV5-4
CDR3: CASSSPLGGGHSPLHF

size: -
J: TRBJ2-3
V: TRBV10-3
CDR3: CAITERTETTDTQYF

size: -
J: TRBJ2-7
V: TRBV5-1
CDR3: CASSSVTYCHEQYF

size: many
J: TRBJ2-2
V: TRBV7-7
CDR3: CASSPGTVLGGELFF

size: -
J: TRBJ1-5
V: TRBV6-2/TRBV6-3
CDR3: CASATAGVANQPQHF

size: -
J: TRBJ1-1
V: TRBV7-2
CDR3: CAVFRGTGVLNTEAFF

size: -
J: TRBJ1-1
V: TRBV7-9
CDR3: CASSFGQANTEAFF

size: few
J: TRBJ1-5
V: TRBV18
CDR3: CASSPPGGSNQPQHF

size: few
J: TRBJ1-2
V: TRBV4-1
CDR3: CASSPNARPANYGYTF

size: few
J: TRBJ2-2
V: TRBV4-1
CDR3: CASSQVPIGGEVGELFF

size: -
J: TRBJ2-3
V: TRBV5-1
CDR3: CASSFLIAGGTDTQYF

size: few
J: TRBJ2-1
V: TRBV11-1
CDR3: CASSLFSVGGQVDNEQFF

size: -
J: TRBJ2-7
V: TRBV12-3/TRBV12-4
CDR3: CASSFGGPYEQYF

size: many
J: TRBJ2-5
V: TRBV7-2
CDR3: CASSLGPKETQYF

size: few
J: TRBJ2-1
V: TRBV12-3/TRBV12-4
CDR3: CASSLTGPNEQFF

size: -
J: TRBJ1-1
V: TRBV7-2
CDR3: CASSLSSPGHSNTEAFF

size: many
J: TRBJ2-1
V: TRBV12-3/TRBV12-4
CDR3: CASSSTGSSSYNEQFF

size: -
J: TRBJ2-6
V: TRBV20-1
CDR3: CCSGRGRFTGANVLTF

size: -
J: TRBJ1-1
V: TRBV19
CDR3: CASSDRAANTEAFF

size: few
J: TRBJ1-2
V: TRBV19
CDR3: CATGMGPYGYTF

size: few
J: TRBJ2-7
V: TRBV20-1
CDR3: CSVEGGSYEQYF

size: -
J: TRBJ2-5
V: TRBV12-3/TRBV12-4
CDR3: CASSLPGGPGETQYF

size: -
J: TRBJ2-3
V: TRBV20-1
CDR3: CSAPAGGGYTDTQYF

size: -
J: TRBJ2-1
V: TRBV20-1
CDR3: CSALHSRGSDEQFF

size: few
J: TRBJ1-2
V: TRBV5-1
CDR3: CASSFYGDGYTF

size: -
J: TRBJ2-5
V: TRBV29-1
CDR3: CSVARGMGETQYF